Below are 29 T cell receptor beta chains sequenced from a single sample in a study of T cell clonality in common variable immunodeficiency. Study-wide results and limits: Fewer deletions and N-nucleotide insertions were reportedly seen in common variable immunodeficiency TCR beta sequences.

Their antigens are not known. TCRdb keeps only in-frame clones here, not all; method: immunoSEQ multiplex PCR. The table lists around 17,000 clones, with no singletons. The source material was peripheral blood mononuclear cells. The origin of the receptors is a human donor with common variable immunodeficiency.

This clone was seen a few times. The read stops 3 residues short of the end of the CDR3; the missing end is completed from the germline J gene. V gene TRBV6-2 or TRBV6-3 combines with J gene TRBJ2-7; TRBD2 matches at 9 bases. Germline assignment: CDR1 MNHEY and CDR2 SVGEGT. J lost 4 bases, V lost 6 bases, and 4 bases had no gene match. The CDR3 spans 13 residues. CDR3 amino acids: CASRAAGGYEQYF. The CDR3 bases that were read are TGTGCCAGCAGGGCAGCGGGAGGTTACGAG.

This clone was counted only a few times. The read comes to an end 3 residues before the CDR3 does, leaving the germline J gene to fill in the end. This chain links TRBV19 with TRBJ1-5; the D gene is possibly TRBD1 (6 bases). V dropped 7 bases and J dropped 7 bases, with 14 bases sitting between them. The CDR3 is 13 amino acids. The germline gives CDR1 LNHDA, CDR2 SQIVND (reference sequence). This chain's CDR3 is CASKGRGEQPQHF. The part of the CDR3 DNA that was read is TGTGCCAGTAAGGGCAGGGGAGAGCAGCCC.

This clone was detected ten times or more. The read halts 3 residues ahead of the CDR3 end, with the missing end drawn from the germline J gene. The chain couples TRBV7-9 to TRBJ2-3; D is undetermined. The CDR3 consists of 15 residues. Deletions cut 6 bases from V and 6 bases from J, with 19 bases between. Germline V gene lookup returns CDR1 SEHNR and CDR2 FQNEAQ (reference sequence). The sequenced part of the CDR3 DNA is TGTGCCAGCAGATATCAAGGTTCTCCGCCGGATACG. Its translation is CASRYQGSPPDT. The whole CDR3 is CASRYQGSPPDTQYF.

Remarks on this clone: The read ends 3 residues early relative to the CDR3; the germline J gene fills the gap. The chain carries TRBV19 and TRBJ1-3; 11 nucleotides match TRBD1. The CDR3 spans 16 residues. Germline lookup yields CDR1 LNHDA and CDR2 SQIVND (reference sequence). V shed 0 bases, J shed 7 bases, and the junction held 5 bases outside the gene matches. The covered CDR3 bases are TGTGCCAGTAGTATAGACCCCGGACAGGGGGCGAACACC. Its translation is CASSIDPGQGANT. The full CDR3 sequence reads CASSIDPGQGANTIYF.

This clone has ten or more counts. The missing CDR3 end, 3 residues past where the read stops, is filled in from the germline J gene. V gene TRBV6-2 or TRBV6-3 combines with J gene TRBJ2-4; D gene uncertain. CDR1 is MNHEY, CDR2 SVGEGT, per germline. The V gene lost 3 bases and the J gene lost 6 bases, with 6 bases spanning the gap. CDR3 length: 12 residues. CDR3 loop: CASSYGLNIQYF. CDR3 DNA, as far as it was read: TGTGCCAGCAGTTATGGGCTAAACATT.

Only a few counts were recorded for this clone. The read stops 3 residues short of the end of the CDR3; the missing end is completed from the germline J gene. V and J are TRBV2 and TRBJ2-3; TRBD2 matches 7 bases. CDR3 size: 15 residues. Germline V gene data show CDR1 as SNHLY and CDR2 as FYNNEI. Losses at the gene ends were 4 bases for V and 4 bases for J; bases not matched to a gene: 8. This CDR3 is CASSGGRGGADTQYF. The sequenced CDR3 bases are TGTGCCAGCAGTGGTGGGAGGGGAGGGGCAGATACG.

This clone has more than one count but fewer than ten. The read comes to an end 3 residues before the CDR3 does, leaving the germline J gene to fill in the end. The rearrangement joins TRBV20-1 to TRBJ2-7, with 11 bases identical to TRBD1. The CDR3 runs to 13 residues. CDR1 is DFQATT, CDR2 SNEGSKA, per germline (reference sequence). V was clipped by 5 bases and J by 4 bases; unmatched bases: 4. CDR3 DNA, as far as it was read: TGCAGTGCTGCCGGGACAGGGGGATACGAG. The encoded protein is CSAAGTGGYE. The whole CDR3 sequence is CSAAGTGGYEQYF.

This clone came up a few times. With the read ending 3 residues before the CDR3 end, the germline J gene is used to fill in that end. J is TRBJ1-5 and V is TRBV2, with D tentatively TRBD1 (5 bases). The V gene's germline CDR1 is SNHLY and CDR2 FYNNEI. V lost 6 bases, J lost 5 bases, and 14 bases lay in between. The CDR3 extends over 14 amino acids. The CDR3 protein is CASRERQHHQPQHF. Partial CDR3 DNA: TGTGCCAGCAGAGAGAGACAGCACCATCAGCCC.

This clone was counted a few times. The CDR3 is cut off 3 residues early in the read; its end comes from the germline J gene. V usage is TRBV7-9 and J usage is TRBJ2-7; TRBD2 aligns across 11 bases. The germline V gene encodes CDR1 SEHNR and CDR2 FQNEAQ (reference sequence). The V segment lost 0 bases and the J segment 6 bases; nucleotides outside the gene matches: 1. This CDR3 region has 14 residues. The CDR3 here is CASSLALAGGEQYF. CDR3 bases read: TGTGCCAGCAGCTTAGCTCTAGCGGGAGGCGAG.

There are many counts of this clone. Read sequence stops 3 residues before the CDR3 end, and the germline J gene provides the missing end. The chain carries TRBV6-2 or TRBV6-3 and TRBJ1-2; D is unclear. This CDR3 region has 15 residues. CDR1 is MNHEY and CDR2 is SVGEGT in the germline V gene. V was pared by 2 bases and J by 3 bases, with 13 bases between. Partial CDR3 DNA: TGTGCCAGCAGTTACACAGTCGCCCTTGACTATGGC. The encoded protein is CASSYTVALDYG. The full-length CDR3 reads as CASSYTVALDYGYTF.

A note on this clone: The read is 3 residues too short to cover the CDR3 end, so that end is filled in from the germline J gene. The chain is built from TRBV19 and TRBJ1-6; D perhaps matches TRBD1 (5 bases). The germline V and J ends were trimmed by 6 bases and 2 bases, with 14 bases remaining between them. CDR1 and CDR2 (germline): LNHDA, SQIVND (reference sequence). CDR3 length: 16 residues. CDR3 DNA, as far as it was read: TGTGCCAGTAGCCCCTTGTGGGGCCCCTATAATTCACCC. It encodes CASSPLWGPYNSP. The full CDR3 protein reads CASSPLWGPYNSPLHF.

This clone showed up many times. From the germline J gene comes the end of the CDR3, since the read stops 3 residues before it. The V call is TRBV18, the J call TRBJ2-3; 10 nucleotides match TRBD2. V shed 0 bases and J 6 bases; nucleotides not matched to a gene: 0. The V gene's germline CDR1 is KGHSH and CDR2 LQKENI. CDR3 length: 14 amino acids. CDR3 bases read: TGTGCCAGCTCACCACCGGGACTAGCGGATACG. It translates to CASSPPGLADT. The complete CDR3 reads CASSPPGLADTQYF.

This clone was seen a handful of times. The read is 3 residues too short to cover the CDR3 end, so that end is filled in from the germline J gene. This sequence joins TRBV13 and TRBJ2-1, with TRBD2 as a possible D gene (6 bases). V lost 0 bases, J lost 5 bases, and 14 bases lay in between. Germline-derived CDR1 and CDR2 are PRHDT and FYEKMQ (reference sequence). The CDR3 consists of 16 residues. CDR3 in amino acids: CASSLGFRGKDNEQFF. CDR3 DNA, as far as it was read: TGTGCCAGCAGCTTAGGCTTTCGGGGGAAGGACAATGAG.

The table lists this clone with a few counts. The CDR3 extends 3 residues past the end of the read, so its final part is completed from the germline J gene. This rearrangement joins TRBV5-1 to TRBJ2-5; 9 bases align to TRBD2. Germline V CDR1 and CDR2: SGHRS, YFSETQ. Trimming took 4 bases from V and 5 from J; bases not matched to a gene: 9. The CDR3 is made up of 15 amino acids. The sequenced CDR3 bases are TGCGCCAGCAGCCCCCTTGCGGGGGGGCCCGAGACC. Translating gives CASSPLAGGPET. The entire CDR3 sequence reads CASSPLAGGPETQYF.

Points on this clone: The read terminates 3 residues ahead of where the CDR3 ends, so the germline J gene completes it. The chain joins TRBV7-9 to TRBJ2-5, with a weak D call TRBD2 (6 bases). Trimming shortened V by 2 bases and J by 5 bases, and 15 bases separated the two germline ends. The CDR3 is 15 amino acids. The germline V gene encodes CDR1 SEHNR and CDR2 FQNEAQ (reference sequence). Partial CDR3 DNA: TGTGCCAGCAGCTTACGTGTACTAGCCGGGGAGACC. Translating gives CASSLRVLAGET. From start to end, the CDR3 is CASSLRVLAGETQYF.

This clone was detected a few times. The read falls 3 residues short of the CDR3 end, and the missing part is taken from the germline J gene. V gene TRBV19 combines with J gene TRBJ2-7; 8 bases align to TRBD1. J gave up 0 bases and V 3 bases, and 1 base lay outside the gene matches. Germline V gene lookup returns CDR1 LNHDA and CDR2 SQIVND (reference sequence). The CDR3 length is 14 residues. The CDR3 is CASSITGGSYEQYF. The CDR3 bases that were read are TGTGCCAGTAGTATTACAGGGGGCTCCTACGAG.

This clone turned up a few times. The part of the CDR3 DNA that was read is TGCGCCAGCAGCCAGGGGCCGACAGGGAGCGGAAACACC. It translates to CASSQGPTGSGNT. The full CDR3 reads CASSQGPTGSGNTIYF. The chain recombines TRBV5-1 with TRBJ1-3; 7 bases fit TRBD1. The read comes to an end 3 residues before the CDR3 does, leaving the germline J gene to fill in the end. Trimming removed 4 bases from V and 4 bases from J; junction bases left unmatched: 11. The germline V gene has CDR1 SGHRS and CDR2 YFSETQ. The CDR3 runs to 16 residues.

In this sample, this clone turned up a few times. The read gets to within 3 residues of the CDR3 end, and the germline J gene fills in the rest. The gene calls are TRBV6-2 or TRBV6-3 and TRBJ2-2; D is possibly TRBD1 (6 bases). The V end lost 6 bases, the J end lost 6 bases, and 20 bases lay between the germline ends. Germline V gene lookup returns CDR1 MNHEY and CDR2 SVGEGT. CDR3 size: 16 residues. The CDR3 here is CASRTGTWGYAGELFF. Incomplete CDR3 DNA: TGTGCCAGCAGGACCGGGACATGGGGGTACGCCGGGGAG.

In its sample, this clone was seen many times. The sequence runs out 3 residues before the end of the CDR3; the remainder is reconstructed from the germline J gene. The chain combines TRBV7-8 with TRBJ1-2; D remains ambiguous. This CDR3 contains 15 residues. Germline CDR1 is SGHVS and CDR2 is FQNEAQ. Trimming took 6 bases from V and 1 from J, leaving 15 bases between them. Partial CDR3 DNA: TGTGCCAGCAGGAGACTTCAGAGAGATAACTATGGC. It specifies CASRRLQRDNYG. The whole CDR3 region reads CASRRLQRDNYGYTF.

A word on this clone: The read terminates 3 residues before the CDR3 end, so the remaining end is supplied by the germline J gene. The chain uses TRBV2 and TRBJ2-2; D perhaps matches TRBD1 (5 bases). Germline V gives CDR1 SNHLY, CDR2 FYNNEI. Trimming took 6 bases from V and 0 from J, leaving 20 bases between them. The CDR3 spans 18 residues. Partial CDR3 DNA: TGTGCCAGCAGGACGGCTGACAGTCTTTACGCGAACACCGGGGAG. Translation gives CASRTADSLYANTGE. The whole CDR3 protein is CASRTADSLYANTGELFF.

This clone has more than one count but fewer than ten. The read is 3 residues too short to cover the CDR3 end, so that end is filled in from the germline J gene. This chain joins TRBV7-2 and TRBJ2-3; D uncertain. Germline CDR1 is SGHTA and CDR2 is FQGNSA. The CDR3 is 12 amino acids. CDR3 protein: CASSSSGQTQYF. The sequenced CDR3 bases are TGTGCCAGCAGCTCCAGTGGCCAAACG.

On this clone itself: The CDR3 goes on 3 residues after the read ends, and that part is filled in from the germline J gene. The chain is built from TRBV2 and TRBJ1-5; TRBD1 is a possible D gene (6 bases). Germline-derived CDR1 and CDR2 are SNHLY and FYNNEI. This CDR3 has 14 amino acids. With 6 bases removed from V and 4 bases from J, the gap between germline ends came to 13 bases. The DNA read from the CDR3 is TGTGCCAGCAGCCCTACAGGGATGAATCAGCCC. It translates to CASSPTGMNQP. The complete CDR3 reads CASSPTGMNQPQHF. The variable domain in full, completed from reference TRBV2 and TRBJ1-5, reads EPEVTQTPSHQVTQMGQEVILRCVPISNHLYFYWYRQILGQKVEFLVSFYNNEISEKSEIFDDQFSVERPDGSNFTLKIRSTKLEDSAMYFCASSPTGMNQPQHFGDGTRLSIL.

This clone was observed at least ten times. Read sequence stops 3 residues before the CDR3 end, and the germline J gene provides the missing end. The chain has TRBV7-8 and TRBJ1-1; 7 bases map to TRBD1. V was clipped by 5 bases and J by 1 base; unmatched bases: 10. CDR3 size: 16 residues. Germline lookup yields CDR1 SGHVS and CDR2 FQNEAQ. CDR3 in amino acids: CASSRIVGTANTEAFF. Incomplete CDR3 DNA: TGTGCCAGCAGCCGAATTGTGGGGACAGCGAACACTGAA. Drawing the rest from reference TRBV7-8 and TRBJ1-1, the complete variable domain is GAGVSQSPRYKVAKRGQDVALRCDPISGHVSLFWYQQALGQGPEFLTYFQNEAQLDKSGLPSDRFFAERPEGSVSTLKIQRTQQEDSAVYLCASSRIVGTANTEAFFGQGTRLTVV.

This clone showed up just a few times. The read terminates 3 residues ahead of where the CDR3 ends, so the germline J gene completes it. The rearrangement uses TRBV7-2 and TRBJ2-1; possibly TRBD1 for D (6 bases). V dropped 5 bases and J dropped 8 bases, with 10 bases sitting between them. CDR3 size: 12 residues. The germline V gene has CDR1 SGHTA and CDR2 FQGNSA. The CDR3 DNA, read in part, is TGTGCCAGCAGCACCCAGGGGTATGAG. Protein sequence: CASSTQGYE. The full CDR3 reads CASSTQGYEQFF.

About this clone itself: Read coverage stops 3 residues before the CDR3 terminus; the germline J gene supplies the remainder. The V gene is TRBV18, the J gene TRBJ2-2; D remains unclear. V was trimmed by 3 bases and J by 1 base, leaving 6 bases between them. CDR1 KGHSH and CDR2 LQKENI come from the germline V gene. The CDR3 is 14 residues long. The DNA read from the CDR3 is TGTGCCAGCTCACCCCGACAGAACACCGGGGAG. This encodes CASSPRQNTGE. The whole CDR3 reads CASSPRQNTGELFF.

This clone was recorded many times. The read ends 3 residues before the CDR3 terminus; that terminus is restored from the germline J gene. This chain uses TRBV5-1 with TRBJ1-2; D call uncertain. V was cut by 3 bases and J by 2 bases, with 11 bases left in between. CDR1 is SGHRS and CDR2 is YFSETQ in the germline V gene. CDR3 length equals 14 residues. The DNA read from the CDR3 is TGCGCCAGCAGCTCCCCGCCGGGGAACTATGGC. Its translation is CASSSPPGNYG. The whole CDR3 is CASSSPPGNYGYTF.

This clone has more than one count but fewer than ten. The CDR3 is cut off 3 residues early in the read; its end comes from the germline J gene. V and J are TRBV2 and TRBJ2-7; weak D call: TRBD1 (6 bases). This CDR3 is 11 amino acids long. Germline V gives CDR1 SNHLY, CDR2 FYNNEI. V was pared by 6 bases and J by 6 bases, with 9 bases between. Partial CDR3 DNA: TGTGCCAGCAGGGTAGGGGGCGAG. Protein sequence: CASRVGGE. The full CDR3 protein is CASRVGGEQYF.

A note on this clone: The read is 3 residues too short to cover the CDR3 end, so that end is filled in from the germline J gene. V is TRBV7-7 and J is TRBJ2-1; TRBD1 matches at 9 bases. Germline-derived CDR1 and CDR2 are SSHAT and FNYEAQ (reference sequence). This CDR3 has 15 amino acids. V was clipped by 1 base and J by 8 bases; unmatched bases: 6. The CDR3 loop reads CASSLGGTGGDEQFF. CDR3 DNA (partial): TGTGCCAGCAGCTTAGGGGGCACAGGGGGCGATGAG. Looking up the rest from reference TRBV7-7 and TRBJ2-1 gives the full variable domain: GAGVSQSPRYKVTKRGQDVTLRCDPISSHATLYWYQQALGQGPEFLTYFNYEAQPDKSGLPSDRFSAERPEGSISTLTIQRTEQRDSAMYRCASSLGGTGGDEQFFGPGTRLTVL.

This clone was recorded many times. From the germline J gene comes the end of the CDR3, since the read stops 3 residues before it. At the DNA level, this CDR3 is encoded by other sequences in the same sample as well. This chain uses TRBV19 with TRBJ1-5; maybe TRBD1 (5 bases). The V and J ends lost 7 bases and 4 bases respectively, with 11 bases between them. The CDR3 is 13 amino acids. The V gene's germline CDR1 is LNHDA and CDR2 SQIVND (reference sequence). The CDR3 loop reads CASTPGGNQPQHF. The CDR3 bases that were read are TGTGCCAGTACCCCGGGGGGGAATCAGCCC.